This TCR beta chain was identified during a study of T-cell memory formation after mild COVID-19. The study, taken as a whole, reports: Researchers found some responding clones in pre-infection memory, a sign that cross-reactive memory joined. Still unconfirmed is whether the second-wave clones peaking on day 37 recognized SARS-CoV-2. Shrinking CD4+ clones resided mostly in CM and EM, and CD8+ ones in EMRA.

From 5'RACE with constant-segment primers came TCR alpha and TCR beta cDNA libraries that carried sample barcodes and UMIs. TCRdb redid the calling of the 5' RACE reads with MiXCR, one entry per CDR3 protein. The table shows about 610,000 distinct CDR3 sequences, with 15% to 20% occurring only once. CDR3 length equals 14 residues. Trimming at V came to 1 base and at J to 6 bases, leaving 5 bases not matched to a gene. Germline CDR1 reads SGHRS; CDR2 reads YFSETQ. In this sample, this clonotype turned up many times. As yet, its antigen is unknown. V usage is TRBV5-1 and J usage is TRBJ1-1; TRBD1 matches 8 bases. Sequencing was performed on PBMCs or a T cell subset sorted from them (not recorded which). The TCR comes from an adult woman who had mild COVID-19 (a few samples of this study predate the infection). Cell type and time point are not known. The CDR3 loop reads CASSLTPQGAEAFF. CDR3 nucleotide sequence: TGCGCCAGCAGCTTGACCCCACAGGGGGCTGAAGCTTTCTTT.